This T cell receptor (beta chain) was identified during a study of radiation and T cells in renal cell carcinoma. Study-level results: Top tumor clonotypes rose in blood 2 weeks post-radiation, then contracted.

CDR1 and CDR2 (germline): SGHRS, YFSETQ. The CDR3 sequence is 14 residues long. Germline trimming cut 4 bases from V and 4 bases from J; bases unmatched to any gene: 5. TCRdb keeps only in-frame clones here, not all; method: immunoSEQ multiplex PCR. The table has about 150,000 clones, roughly 87% seen once; the top ten hold about an eighth. Notes on this clone: As yet, its antigen is unknown. Other DNA sequences in this specimen translate into the identical CDR3.

Specified time point: blood 2 weeks post-SBRT. Treatment given: 15 Gy SBRT to primary tumor, nephrectomy 4 weeks later. Clear cell pathology was present in this patient's renal cell carcinoma. Sequenced here: blood, sampled from a patient whose treatment included radiotherapy and nephrectomy. V and J are TRBV5-1 and TRBJ1-2; 9 bases match TRBD1. The source of this sequence is a woman aged 45-65 years with renal cell carcinoma. Here the CDR3 reads CASSPGQGPYGYTF. Here the CDR3 DNA reads TGCGCCAGCAGCCCCGGACAGGGGCCCTATGGCTACACCTTC.